The 18 T cell receptor beta chains listed next were all sequenced from one sample in a study of blood T cell repertoires in COVID-19. Method: immunoSEQ multiplex PCR; TCRdb's copy keeps in-frame clones and lacks some. This table holds 49,000 or so clones, 88% found once. The sequencing input was peripheral blood. The receptors here all came from a man aged 45-65 years with acute or convalescent COVID-19.

The CDR3 reads CASSSFRSYTGELFF. CDR3 sequence (DNA): TGTGCCAGCAGTTCTTTCAGGTCGTACACCGGGGAGCTGTTTTTT. The V and J genes are TRBV6-2 or TRBV6-3 and TRBJ2-2; D not resolved. V was clipped by 4 bases and J by 3 bases, with 12 bases between them. This CDR3 region has 15 residues. Germline loops: CDR1 MNHEY, CDR2 SVGEGT.

The chain is built from TRBV7-6 and TRBJ2-2; possibly TRBD2 for D (6 bases). The CDR3 contains 14 residues. V was shortened by 11 bases and J by 2 bases, with 15 bases between the two germline ends. Looked up from germline, CDR1 is SGHVS and CDR2 is FNYEAQ. CDR3: CAGGTGSNTGELFF. Written as DNA, the CDR3 is TGTGCCGGAGGGACGGGAAGTAACACCGGGGAGCTGTTTTTT. The full variable domain, in which reference TRBV7-6 and TRBJ2-2 provide the parts outside the CDR3, is GAGVSQSPRYKVTKRGQDVALRCDPISGHVSLYWYRQALGQGPEFLTYFNYEAQQDKSGLPNDRFSAERPEGSISTLTIQRTEQRDSAMYRCAGGTGSNTGELFFGEGSRLTVL.

The chain employs TRBV9 and TRBJ1-2; 7 bases line up with TRBD1. V lost 3 bases and J lost 2; bases outside the gene matches: 13. The length of the CDR3 is 17 residues. In germline, CDR1 is SGDLS, CDR2 YYNGEE. This chain's CDR3 is CASSASKSGQSNYGYTF. The CDR3 nucleotides read TGTGCCAGCAGCGCATCTAAATCGGGACAGTCAAACTATGGCTACACCTTC.

This chain uses TRBV5-5 with TRBJ1-1; weak D call: TRBD1 (5 bases). V lost 3 bases to trimming and J lost 1 base, with 19 bases between them. The CDR3 covers 17 residues. CDR1 is SGHKS and CDR2 is YYEKEE in the germline V gene (reference sequence). CDR3 loop: CASSSSLDSLRNTEAFF. The CDR3 nucleotides are TGTGCCAGCAGCTCCTCTTTAGACAGTCTCCGGAACACTGAAGCTTTCTTT.

This chain connects TRBV2 to TRBJ1-2, with 9 bases matching TRBD1. This CDR3 is built from 13 residues. Germline loops: CDR1 SNHLY, CDR2 FYNNEI. With 6 bases clipped from V and 2 bases from J, the junction kept 1 base outside the gene matches. CDR3 amino acids: CASSGQGNYGYTF. The CDR3 DNA is TGTGCCAGCAGCGGACAGGGGAACTATGGCTACACCTTC.

In DNA, the CDR3 is TGTGCCAGCAAACCCAGCGGGAGCGAGCAGTTCTTC. Amino acid sequence: CASKPSGSEQFF. The V gene is TRBV6-5, the J gene TRBJ2-1; 8 nucleotides line up with TRBD2. Per the germline V gene, CDR1 is MNHEY and CDR2 is SVGAGI. The CDR3 runs 12 residues. With 7 bases clipped from V and 10 bases from J, the junction kept 6 bases outside the gene matches.

This chain uses TRBV6-5 with TRBJ2-1; D is uncertain. In germline, CDR1 is MNHEY, CDR2 SVGAGI. The CDR3 runs 11 residues. Deletions cut 2 bases from V and 10 bases from J, with 6 bases between. CDR3 sequence reads: CASSYPQEQFF. The CDR3 bases are TGTGCCAGCAGTTACCCCCAAGAGCAGTTCTTC.

V and J are TRBV28 and TRBJ2-2; 7 bases are shared with TRBD1. This CDR3 region has 20 residues. The V gene's germline CDR1 is MDHEN and CDR2 SYDVKM. The J segment lost 0 bases and the V segment lost 0 bases, leaving 13 bases of the junction unmatched. The chain's CDR3 is CASSLWWQGVKDANTGELFF. As DNA, the CDR3 is TGTGCCAGCAGTTTATGGTGGCAGGGGGTGAAAGACGCGAACACCGGGGAGCTGTTTTTT.

This clone has just one count. The rearrangement links TRBV21-1 to TRBJ1-1; the table names TRBD1, a call not compared with the DNA. TRBV21-1 is a listed pseudogene. The CDR3 extends over 17 amino acids. Written as DNA, the CDR3 is TGTGCCAGCAGCAATTCAGAGGGCCAGGGGATCTTAACTGAAGCTTTCTTT. It encodes CASSNSEGQGILTEAFF.

The chain joins TRBV4-2 to TRBJ1-3, with D unclear. This CDR3 has 15 amino acids. Trimming cost V 0 bases and J 4 bases, with 10 bases left between them. The V gene's germline CDR1 is LGHNA and CDR2 YNFKEQ. The CDR3 spells CASSQELAPGNTIYF. The CDR3 DNA reads TGTGCCAGCAGCCAAGAATTAGCTCCCGGAAACACCATATATTTT.

This clone was found a few times. The chain joins TRBV5-8 to TRBJ1-2; possible D gene TRBD1, 6 bases. The V gene's germline CDR1 is SGHTS and CDR2 YDEGEE. The CDR3 has 12 residues. The germline V and J ends were trimmed by 3 bases and 8 bases, with 11 bases remaining between them. Here the CDR3 DNA reads TGTGCCAGCAGCTCCGGACAGCGGGGCTACACCTTC. Translating gives CASSSGQRGYTF.

Turning to this clone: Different DNA sequences within this sample yield the same CDR3. The gene calls are TRBV6-5 and TRBJ1-4, with D unresolved. Germline assignment: CDR1 MNHEY and CDR2 SVGAGI. The CDR3 sequence is 14 residues long. The germline V and J ends were trimmed by 6 bases and 2 bases, with 10 bases remaining between them. The CDR3 coding sequence is TGTGCCAGCAGACCGACGGGTACTAATGAAAAACTGTTTTTT. This translates into CASRPTGTNEKLFF.

The rearrangement joins TRBV10-3 to TRBJ1-5; D is unclear. From germline, CDR1 is ENHRY and CDR2 SYGVKD. This CDR3 has 14 amino acids. With 10 bases removed from V and 4 bases from J, the gap between germline ends came to 17 bases. CDR3 coding DNA: TGTGCCACCAGAGGCGCGGGTGATAATCAGCCCCAGCATTTT. Amino acids: CATRGAGDNQPQHF.

The V and J genes are TRBV7-2 and TRBJ1-1, with 7 bases identical to TRBD1. Germline-derived CDR1 and CDR2 are SGHTA and FQGNSA. The junction had 7 bases not matched to a gene; V was cut back by 5 bases and J by 1 base. The length of the CDR3 is 15 residues. In DNA form, the CDR3 reads TGTGCCAGCAGCACGTCGCAGGGGGGGAACACTGAAGCTTTCTTT. This codes for CASSTSQGGNTEAFF. The whole variable domain, filled in from reference TRBV7-2 and TRBJ1-1, reads GAGVSQSPSNKVTEKGKDVELRCDPISGHTALYWYRQSLGQGLEFLIYFQGNSAPDKSGLPSDRFSAERTGGSVSTLTIQRTQQEDSAVYLCASSTSQGGNTEAFFGQGTRLTVV.

This clone was counted a few times. This chain joins TRBV18 and TRBJ1-1; weak D call: TRBD1 (6 bases). CDR3 length equals 13 residues. V lost 2 bases and J 5 bases, leaving 9 bases between the germline ends. The germline V gene has CDR1 KGHSH and CDR2 LQKENI. The CDR3 protein is CASSPTGLTEAFF. DNA of the CDR3: TGTGCCAGCTCACCAACAGGGCTGACTGAAGCTTTCTTT.

This clone was found once. This chain joins TRBV9 and TRBJ1-6; D possibly corresponds to TRBD1 (6 bases). The CDR3 spans 18 residues. V lost 5 bases and J 0 bases, leaving 18 bases between the germline ends. Germline assignment: CDR1 SGDLS and CDR2 YYNGEE. CDR3 nucleotide sequence: TGTGCCAGCAGTCAGGGCGACAGGACTTTCTCCTATAATTCACCCCTCCACTTT. Protein: CASSQGDRTFSYNSPLHF.

This sequence joins TRBV7-9 and TRBJ2-2; 10 bases map to TRBD2. Trimming removed 7 bases from V and 3 bases from J; junction bases left unmatched: 2. The CDR3 is 14 residues long. Germline CDR1 SEHNR, CDR2 FQNEAQ (reference sequence). CDR3 in amino acids: CASILAGDTGELFF. CDR3 nucleotide sequence: TGTGCCAGCATTCTAGCGGGGGACACCGGGGAGCTGTTTTTT.

The chain recombines TRBV12-1 with TRBJ2-1; the DNA was not compared with TRBD2, the D call given in the table. TRBV12-1 is noted as a pseudogene. The CDR3 totals 16 residues. CDR3 DNA: TGTGCCAGCAGCTCAGGGACTAGTGTACCTTACAATGAGCAGTTCTTC. The encoded protein is CASSSGTSVPYNEQFF.